This is a list of T cell receptor beta chains from one sample in a study of blood T cell repertoires in COVID-19. Clones were read by immunoSEQ multiplex PCR, and TCRdb kept only the in-frame ones, dropping some. The repertoire holds approximately 150,000 clones, more than 75% seen once, with 8.6% in the top ten. Input material: peripheral blood. Every receptor here comes from a woman aged 50 to 60 with active or convalescent COVID-19. Both conserved end residues are part of each CDR3. A D gene is named only where the DNA matches it firmly. Some rows mark clone size as missing; the rest say once, few, many or name a class of expanded clone.

>TRBJ1-2|TRBV30|.|.
TGTGCCTGGAGTCAGGATTATGGCTACACCTTC
CAWSQDYGYTF
>TRBJ2-3|TRBV4-3|TRBD2|.
TGCGCCAGCAGCTCCTTAGCGGGGGGGCCTGATACGCAGTATTTT
CASSSLAGGPDTQYF
>TRBJ1-3|TRBV18|TRBD1|once
TGTGCCAGCTCAACTACAGGGGTCAGAAACACCATATATTTT
CASSTTGVRNTIYF
>TRBJ2-1|TRBV29-1|.|once
TGCAGCGTTGAGGACGGGGTTCAGGTAATAGAGCAGTTCTTC
CSVEDGVQVIEQFF
>TRBJ1-2|TRBV9|TRBD1|.
TGTGCCAGCAGCTCCGACAGGGGAGTTAACTATGGCTACACCTTC
CASSSDRGVNYGYTF
>TRBJ2-3|TRBV6-4|TRBD2|.
TGTGCCAGCAGTGGGGGGCTAGCGGGTAGCACAGATACGCAGTATTTT
CASSGGLAGSTDTQYF
>TRBJ2-6|TRBV7-2|.|.
TGTGCCAGCAGCTTAGTTGGGACACAAACTGGGGCCAACGTCCTGACTTTC
CASSLVGTQTGANVLTF
>TRBJ2-5|TRBV3-1/TRBV3-2|.|.
TGTGCCTCCTCGGACTGGGACAAGGAGACCCAGTACTTC
CASSDWDKETQYF
>TRBJ2-7|TRBV3-1/TRBV3-2|.|.
TGTGCCAGCAGCCCAGGTCGCCTAGGGGACTACGAGCAGTACTTC
CASSPGRLGDYEQYF
>TRBJ2-7|TRBV15|TRBD2|.
TGTGCCACCAGCGGACAGCTAGGACTAGCGGGGGAGCAGTACTTC
CATSGQLGLAGEQYF
>TRBJ2-7|TRBV12-5|.|.
TGTGCTAGTGGGGTAACAGGAACGTTATACGAGCAGTACTTC
CASGVTGTLYEQYF
>TRBJ1-2|TRBV5-1|TRBD1|.
TGCGCCAGCAGCCTCGGACAGGGCGGAATTGGCTACACCTTC
CASSLGQGGIGYTF
>TRBJ2-3|TRBV9|TRBD2|.
TGTGCCAGCAGCGTCGGGACTAGCGGGAGTGGGGATACGCAGTATTTT
CASSVGTSGSGDTQYF
>TRBJ1-2|TRBV27|.|.
TGTGCCAGCAGCCCGACAGATAACTATGGCTACACCTTC
CASSPTDNYGYTF
>TRBJ1-1|TRBV7-8|.|once
TGTGCCAGCAGCCCTGGACAGACGTTGAGCACTGAAGCTTTCTTT
CASSPGQTLSTEAFF
>TRBJ2-4|TRBV13|TRBD1|.
TGTGCCAGCAGCGTACGGACAGGGGAGCGAGCCAAAAACATTCAGTACTTC
CASSVRTGERAKNIQYF
>TRBJ1-2|TRBV4-2|TRBD1|.
TGTGCCAGCAGCCTAATACAGGGGGCGATCAACTATGGCTACACCTTC
CASSLIQGAINYGYTF